Each of the 15 T cell receptor beta chains below was sequenced from the same sample in a study of T-cell reconstitution after alpha-beta-depleted transplantation in children. This sample's TCRbeta library carried unique molecular identifier barcodes. TCRdb fed the PCR reads into MiXCR, producing one record per CDR3 protein. Of 110,000 or so distinct CDR3 sequences detected, approximately 6% appear once; the ten largest clones hold roughly 23%. The sample here was PBMCs, mostly from graft donor cells, taken 360 days after TCRalphabeta/CD19-depleted stem cell transplant. The source is a male patient between 2 and 9 years old who had a stem cell transplant for acute lymphoblastic leukemia, so the T cells may come from the graft donor.

Many counts were recorded for this clonotype. The V gene is TRBV11-2, the J gene TRBJ2-2; D is perhaps TRBD1 (5 bases). The germline CDR1 and CDR2 sequences are SGHAT and FQNNGV. The CDR3 is 18 amino acids. Between the trimmed V and J ends, which lost 5 bases and 3 bases, there was a span of 22 bases. CDR3 DNA: TGTGCCAGCAGCCCTATGGGCCTGGGGCCTCAGCACACCGGGGAGCTGTTTTTT. Translation: CASSPMGLGPQHTGELFF.

This clonotype was seen many times. This sequence joins TRBV9 and TRBJ1-1, with D possibly being TRBD1 (6 bases). With 1 base removed from V and 1 base from J, the gap between germline ends came to 11 bases. CDR3 length: 15 residues. Germline V gene sequence: CDR1 SGDLS, CDR2 YYNGEE. The CDR3, as DNA: TGTGCCAGCAGCGTACTTCCGGGACAGAACACTGAAGCTTTCTTT. Its translation: CASSVLPGQNTEAFF.

This clonotype was counted at least ten times. The rearrangement joins TRBV15 to TRBJ1-1; TRBD1 is a possible D gene (5 bases). Germline V gene lookup returns CDR1 LNHNV and CDR2 YYDKDF (reference sequence). Trimming removed 1 base from V and 4 bases from J, with 13 bases in between. The CDR3 has 15 amino acids. Here the CDR3 DNA reads TGTGCCACCAGCAGAGTCTGGGGCAAGAGCACTGAAGCTTTCTTT. It is translated as CATSRVWGKSTEAFF.

This clonotype was observed a few times. The chain has TRBV6-2 or TRBV6-3 and TRBJ2-5; D gene ambiguous. CDR3 length: 11 amino acids. CDR1 MNHEY and CDR2 SVGEGT come from the germline V gene. Trimming cost V 7 bases and J 5 bases, with 8 bases left between them. The CDR3 coding sequence is TGTGCCAGCACCTGGAAGGAGACCCAGTACTTC. Translated: CASTWKETQYF.

In its sample, this clonotype was seen many times. This chain joins TRBV9 and TRBJ1-5; 7 bases line up with TRBD1. The CDR3 is made up of 14 amino acids. The V segment lost 3 bases and the J segment 6 bases; nucleotides outside the gene matches: 6. Germline assignment: CDR1 SGDLS and CDR2 YYNGEE. The DNA for the CDR3 is TGTGCCAGCAGCGCAGGGGGAAAAAGTCAGCCCCAGCATTTT. Encoded protein: CASSAGGKSQPQHF.

V gene TRBV4-3 combines with J gene TRBJ2-3; D is uncertain. In germline, CDR1 is LGHNA, CDR2 YSLEER. This CDR3 is 15 amino acids long. The ends were cut back, 0 bases at V and 6 bases at J, with 13 bases in the middle. The CDR3 sequence is CASSQEGRSRDTQYF. The DNA for the CDR3 is TGCGCCAGCAGCCAAGAAGGACGGTCCCGGGATACGCAGTATTTT.

This clonotype has ten or more counts. The gene calls are TRBV9 and TRBJ2-5; D is undetermined. Germline V gene data show CDR1 as SGDLS and CDR2 as YYNGEE. Trimming stripped 2 bases from V and 5 bases from J, with 16 bases between. CDR3 length: 15 amino acids. As DNA, the CDR3 is TGTGCCAGCAGCGTTGGCCTTACTTTGTGGGAGACCCAGTACTTC. This sequence encodes CASSVGLTLWETQYF.

This clonotype was seen only a few times. V is TRBV27 and J is TRBJ2-1, with D perhaps matching TRBD2 (5 bases). V lost 0 bases and J 8 bases, leaving 11 bases between the germline ends. CDR1 and CDR2 (germline): MNHEY, SMNVEV (reference sequence). This CDR3 has 14 amino acids. This chain's CDR3 is CASSLSRARHEQFF. For the CDR3, the DNA is TGTGCCAGCAGTTTATCGAGGGCGAGGCATGAGCAGTTCTTC.

CDR3 DNA sequence: TGCGCCAGCAGCCAAGATCAATACGGGAGGGCCTATACAGATACGCAGTATTTT. Encoded protein: CASSQDQYGRAYTDTQYF. The chain joins TRBV4-3 to TRBJ2-3; TRBD2 matches at 8 bases. Germline lookup yields CDR1 LGHNA and CDR2 YSLEER. The V segment lost 0 bases and the J segment 3 bases; nucleotides outside the gene matches: 11. There are 18 residues in the CDR3.

This clonotype was observed a few times. The chain links TRBV7-2 to TRBJ2-3; TRBD1 matches 9 bases. Per the germline V gene, CDR1 is SGHTA and CDR2 is FQGNSA. V lost 4 bases and J lost 4; bases outside the gene matches: 6. The CDR3 extends over 15 amino acids. The CDR3 here is CASSWGTGGADTQYF. The CDR3, as DNA: TGTGCCAGCAGCTGGGGAACAGGGGGCGCAGATACGCAGTATTTT. The entire variable domain, with the rest obtained from reference TRBV7-2 and TRBJ2-3, is as follows: GAGVSQSPSNKVTEKGKDVELRCDPISGHTALYWYRQSLGQGLEFLIYFQGNSAPDKSGLPSDRFSAERTGGSVSTLTIQRTQQEDSAVYLCASSWGTGGADTQYFGPGTRLTVL.

This clonotype has a count of ten or more. The chain employs TRBV4-3 and TRBJ1-2; D uncertain. Looked up from germline, CDR1 is LGHNA and CDR2 is YSLEER. The CDR3 totals 13 residues. V dropped 0 bases and J dropped 8 bases, with 10 bases sitting between them. The CDR3 coding sequence is TGCGCCAGCAGCCAAGAGAGGATCGGGGGCTACACCTTC. This sequence encodes CASSQERIGGYTF.

The gene calls are TRBV9 and TRBJ1-6; the D gene is possibly TRBD1 (5 bases). Per the germline V gene, CDR1 is SGDLS and CDR2 is YYNGEE. The CDR3 covers 15 residues. V shed 1 base and J shed 9 bases, with 14 bases lying between them. CDR3 DNA: TGTGCCAGCAGCGTATCGGGGGAAGGGAGTTCACCCCTCCACTTT. Translated, it gives CASSVSGEGSSPLHF. Filled out from reference TRBV9 and TRBJ1-6, the complete variable domain reads DSGVTQTPKHLITATGQRVTLRCSPRSGDLSVYWYQQSLDQGLQFLIQYYNGEERAKGNILERFSAQQFPDLHSELNLSSLELGDSALYFCASSVSGEGSSPLHFGNGTRLTVT.

This clonotype was counted only a few times. The chain joins TRBV3-1 to TRBJ2-3; 8 positions agree with TRBD1. The CDR3 length is 15 residues. CDR1 and CDR2 from the germline V gene are LGHDT and YNNKEL (reference sequence). Trimming cost V 4 bases and J 3 bases; bases outside gene matches: 6. CDR3 region: CASSLPGQETDTQYF. The CDR3 nucleotides read TGTGCCAGCAGCCTACCGGGACAGGAAACAGATACGCAGTATTTT.

The table lists this clonotype with a few counts. V is TRBV29-1 and J is TRBJ1-2; D is unclear. The CDR3 is made up of 10 amino acids. The germline CDR1 and CDR2 sequences are SQVTM and ANQGSEA. V lost 6 bases, J lost 8 bases, and 10 bases lay in between. The CDR3 reads CSVYRYGYTF. In DNA, the CDR3 is TGCAGCGTATACAGATACGGCTACACCTTC.

V is TRBV15 and J is TRBJ2-5; weak D call: TRBD1 (5 bases). Germline V gives CDR1 LNHNV, CDR2 YYDKDF (reference sequence). Trimming shortened V by 6 bases and J by 6 bases, and 14 bases separated the two germline ends. The CDR3 is 13 residues long. The CDR3 here is CATSMTVGKTQYF. As DNA, the CDR3 is TGTGCCACCAGTATGACAGTCGGAAAGACCCAGTACTTC.